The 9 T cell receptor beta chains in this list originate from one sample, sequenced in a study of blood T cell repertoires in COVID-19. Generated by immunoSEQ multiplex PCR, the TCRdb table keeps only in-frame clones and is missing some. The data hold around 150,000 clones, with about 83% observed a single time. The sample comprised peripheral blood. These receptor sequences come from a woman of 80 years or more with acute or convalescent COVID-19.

This CDR3 reads CASSSQQGVANTEAFF. Here the CDR3 DNA reads TGCGCCAGCAGCTCACAACAGGGCGTAGCGAACACTGAAGCTTTCTTT. The chain combines TRBV5-1 with TRBJ1-1; weak D call: TRBD1 (6 bases). V lost 3 bases to trimming and J lost 1 base, with 16 bases between them. The CDR3 contains 16 residues. Germline V gene sequence: CDR1 SGHRS, CDR2 YFSETQ.

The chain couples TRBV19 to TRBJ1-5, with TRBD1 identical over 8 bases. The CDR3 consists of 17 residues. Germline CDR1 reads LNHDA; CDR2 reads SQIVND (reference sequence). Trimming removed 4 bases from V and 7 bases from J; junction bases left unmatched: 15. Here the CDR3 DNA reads TGTGCCAGTAGTACCTTTGGGAGGACAGGGCACCGACAGCCCCAGCATTTT. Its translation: CASSTFGRTGHRQPQHF.

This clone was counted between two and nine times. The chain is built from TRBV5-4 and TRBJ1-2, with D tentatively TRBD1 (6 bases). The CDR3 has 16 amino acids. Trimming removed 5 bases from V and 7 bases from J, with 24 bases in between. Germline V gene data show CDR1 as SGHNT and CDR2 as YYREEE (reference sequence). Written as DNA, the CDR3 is TGTGCCAGCAGGACGACGAAAGGGGGTCTAGTTGGTGGCTACACCTTC. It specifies CASRTTKGGLVGGYTF.

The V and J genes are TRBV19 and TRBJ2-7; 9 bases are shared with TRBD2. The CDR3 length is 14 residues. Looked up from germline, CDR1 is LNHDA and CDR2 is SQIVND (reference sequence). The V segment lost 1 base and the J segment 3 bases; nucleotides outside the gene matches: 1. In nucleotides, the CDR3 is TGTGCCAGTAGTATAGGTAGCGGGGGCTACGAGCAGTACTTC. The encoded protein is CASSIGSGGYEQYF.

The CDR3 sequence: CASTGRDKNSGNTIYF. The CDR3, as DNA: TGTGCCAGTACTGGCAGGGACAAAAACTCTGGAAACACCATATATTTT. The chain combines TRBV19 with TRBJ1-3, with D maybe TRBD1 (6 bases). Germline V CDR1 and CDR2: LNHDA, SQIVND (reference sequence). The V gene lost 7 bases and the J gene lost 0 bases, with 16 bases spanning the gap. CDR3 length: 16 amino acids.

The CDR3, as DNA: TGTGCCAGCAGCCCCCTTGGAGGGGAAGGCATGAACACTGAAGCTTTCTTT. This gives the protein CASSPLGGEGMNTEAFF. This chain links TRBV11-2 with TRBJ1-1; possibly TRBD1 for D (5 bases). The CDR3 extends over 17 amino acids. Trimming stripped 5 bases from V and 0 bases from J, with 19 bases between. Germline lookup yields CDR1 SGHAT and CDR2 FQNNGV.

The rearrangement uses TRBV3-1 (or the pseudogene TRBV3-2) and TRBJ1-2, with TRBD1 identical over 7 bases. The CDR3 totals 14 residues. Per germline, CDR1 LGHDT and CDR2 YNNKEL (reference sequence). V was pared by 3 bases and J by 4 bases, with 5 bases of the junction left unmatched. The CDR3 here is CASSQGQTLYGYTF. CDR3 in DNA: TGTGCCAGCAGCCAGGGACAGACCCTCTATGGCTACACCTTC.

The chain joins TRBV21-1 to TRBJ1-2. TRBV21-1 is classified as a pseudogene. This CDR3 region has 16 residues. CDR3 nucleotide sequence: TGTGCCAGCAGCAAAGGGCCCCACGGGAGGACCTATGGCTACACCTTC. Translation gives CASSKGPHGRTYGYTF.

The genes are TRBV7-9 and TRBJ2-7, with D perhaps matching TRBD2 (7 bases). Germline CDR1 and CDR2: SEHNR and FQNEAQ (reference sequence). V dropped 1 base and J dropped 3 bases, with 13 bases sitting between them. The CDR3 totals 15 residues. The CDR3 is CASSLGGGIYYEQYF. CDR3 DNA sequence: TGTGCCAGCAGCTTAGGCGGGGGCATATACTACGAGCAGTACTTC.